This T cell receptor beta chain came from a study of beta chain features in type 1 diabetes. Study-level information: The samples had more than 95 million sorted cells examined in all.

Whole-study results and caveats: VDJ junctions sequenced from type 1 diabetes patients showed fewer insertions and more deletions. The cDNA sequencing approach could over-represent high-TCR-expressing cells.

Isolated RNA was reverse transcribed in full, so expressed TCRB transcripts were sequenced. The table came from immunoSEQ multiplex PCR; TCRdb's copy has only in-frame clones and leaves some out. The data show around 400,000 clones, around 16% seen once. There are 11 residues in the CDR3. V lost 5 bases and J lost 4, with 5 bases in between. CDR1 is MNHNS, CDR2 SASEGT, per germline. Comment on this clone: What it binds is unknown.

Source material: naive CD4+ T cells from blood. The gene calls are TRBV6-1 and TRBJ1-1, with no clear D. This clonotype was obtained from a woman between 18 and 29 years old in good health. CDR3: CASSRGTEAFF. The CDR3 DNA follows: TGTGCCAGCAGTAGAGGCACTGAAGCTTTCTTT.